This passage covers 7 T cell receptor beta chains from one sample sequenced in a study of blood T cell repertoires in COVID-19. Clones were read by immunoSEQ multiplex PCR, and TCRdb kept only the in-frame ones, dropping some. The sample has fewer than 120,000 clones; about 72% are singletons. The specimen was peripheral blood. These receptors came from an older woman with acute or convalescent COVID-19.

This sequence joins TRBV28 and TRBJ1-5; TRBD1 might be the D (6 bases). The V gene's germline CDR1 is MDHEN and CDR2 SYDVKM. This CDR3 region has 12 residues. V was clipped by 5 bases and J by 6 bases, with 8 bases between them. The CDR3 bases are TGTGCCAGCAGTCAGGGGTTTCAGCCCCAGCATTTT. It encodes CASSQGFQPQHF. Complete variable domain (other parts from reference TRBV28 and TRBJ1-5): DVKVTQSSRYLVKRTGEKVFLECVQDMDHENMFWYRQDPGLGLRLIYFSYDVKMKEKGDIPEGYSVSREKKERFSLILESASTNQTSMYLCASSQGFQPQHFGDGTRLSIL.

CDR3 in DNA: TGTGCCAGCAGAACCCGGACAGGGGTTGCCGGGGAGCTGTTTTTT. Translating gives CASRTRTGVAGELFF. The chain links TRBV5-8 to TRBJ2-2, with 9 bases matching TRBD1. Germline V gene lookup returns CDR1 SGHTS and CDR2 YDEGEE. The CDR3 length is 15 residues. J lost 6 bases, V lost 5 bases, and 8 bases had no gene match.

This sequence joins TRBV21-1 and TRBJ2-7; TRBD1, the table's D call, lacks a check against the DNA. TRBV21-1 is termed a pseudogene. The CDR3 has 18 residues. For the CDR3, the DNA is TGTGCCAGCAGCCCAAAGGGGCAGGACAGGGCAATTTATAACGAGCAGTACTTC. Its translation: CASSPKGQDRAIYNEQYF.

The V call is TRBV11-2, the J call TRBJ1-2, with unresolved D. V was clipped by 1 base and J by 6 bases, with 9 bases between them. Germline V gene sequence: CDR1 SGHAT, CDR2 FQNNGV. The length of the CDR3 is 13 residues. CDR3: CASSLGAFHGYTF. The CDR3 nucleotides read TGTGCCAGCAGCTTAGGGGCGTTCCATGGCTACACCTTC.

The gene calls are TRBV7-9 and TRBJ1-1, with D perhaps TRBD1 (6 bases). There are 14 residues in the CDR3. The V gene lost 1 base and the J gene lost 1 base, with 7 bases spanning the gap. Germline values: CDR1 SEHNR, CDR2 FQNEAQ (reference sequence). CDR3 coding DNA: TGTGCCAGCAGCTTAGAGGGACAGAACACTGAAGCTTTCTTT. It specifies CASSLEGQNTEAFF.

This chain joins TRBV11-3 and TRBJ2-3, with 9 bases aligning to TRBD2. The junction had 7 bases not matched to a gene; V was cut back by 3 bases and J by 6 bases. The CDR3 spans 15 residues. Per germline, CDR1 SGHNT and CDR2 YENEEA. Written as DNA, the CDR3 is TGTGCCAGCAGCTTTAGCGGGGGCCCGGGCGATACGCAGTATTTT. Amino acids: CASSFSGGPGDTQYF.

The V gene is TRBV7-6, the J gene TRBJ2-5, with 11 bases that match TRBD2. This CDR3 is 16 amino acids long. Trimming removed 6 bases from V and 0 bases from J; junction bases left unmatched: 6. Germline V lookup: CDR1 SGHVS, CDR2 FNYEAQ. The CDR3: CASRQGLADYQETQYF. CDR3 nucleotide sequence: TGTGCCAGCAGGCAGGGACTAGCGGATTACCAAGAGACCCAGTACTTC.